Below are 24 T cell receptor beta chains sequenced from a single sample in a study of T cells in Graves' hyperthyroidism and ophthalmopathy (dated by TCRdb to the late 2010s). Libraries were prepared through multiplex PCR. Instrument on record: Illumina HiSeq 2000. TCR beta CDR3 regions were amplified from RNA transcripts. The first round of RT-PCR for the TCR CDR3 was performed with the HTBI primer set and the Qiagen OneStep RT-PCR kit. The raw public data were reprocessed by TCRdb itself: fastp quality trimming at Q25, MiXCR clonotype calling, in-frame beta chains only. For every CDR3 protein sequence, its rows merge into one entry that carries the most common genes and DNA. The sample table records some 720,000 distinct CDR3 sequences; 16% of these occur just once. Of the sample, roughly 8% falls within the top ten clones. Sequencing was done on a sample of blood. Receptors originate from a man between 18 and 35 years old with Graves' hyperthyroidism.

As for this clonotype: The junction does not match germline at one end; this may be a read error. The chain recombines TRBV28 with TRBJ1-2; D unresolved. This CDR3 has 14 amino acids. In germline, CDR1 is MDHEN, CDR2 SYDVKM. The CDR3 protein is CASSFFLSIYGCTF. The CDR3 DNA sequence: TGTGCCAGCAGTTTTTTCCTTTCCATCTATGGCTGCACCTTC.

The sample holds a few counts of this clonotype. The chain joins TRBV7-9 to TRBJ2-5, with TRBD1 matching over 8 bases. This CDR3 comprises 17 residues. The ends lost 3 bases at V and 4 bases at J; junction bases unmatched: 13. The germline gives CDR1 SEHNR, CDR2 FQNEAQ (reference sequence). The DNA of the CDR3 is TGTGCCAGCAGCTTCGGACAGGGTCGGCCCCAGGGAGAGACCCAGTACTTC. It encodes CASSFGQGRPQGETQYF.

The CDR3 DNA reads as TGTGCCAGTAGTATCAGGCAGCGGAGCTCCTACAATGAGCAGTTCTTC. As protein: CASSIRQRSSYNEQFF. The chain is built from TRBV19 and TRBJ2-1; D perhaps matches TRBD2 (5 bases). Trimming took off 3 bases at V and 0 bases at J, with 12 bases between the two ends. Germline V gives CDR1 LNHDA, CDR2 SQIVND (reference sequence). This CDR3 comprises 16 residues.

This clonotype was counted many times. CDR3 residues: CASSYSIRTFYGYTF. The CDR3 DNA is TGTGCCAGCAGTTACTCGATCCGGACATTCTATGGCTACACCTTC. The gene calls are TRBV6-5 and TRBJ1-2; D perhaps matches TRBD1 (5 bases). Deletions cut 0 bases from V and 4 bases from J, with 12 bases between. Germline assignment: CDR1 MNHEY and CDR2 SVGAGI. The CDR3 contains 15 residues.

This chain joins TRBV7-3 and TRBJ2-2, with 10 positions matching TRBD2. With 5 bases clipped from V and 1 base from J, the junction kept 7 bases outside the gene matches. The length of the CDR3 is 17 residues. In germline, CDR1 is SGHTA, CDR2 FQGTGA. The CDR3 DNA follows: TGTGCCAGCAGCCCCCACACTAGCGGGGTGAACACCGGGGAGCTGTTTTTT. This sequence encodes CASSPHTSGVNTGELFF.

The sample holds a few counts of this clonotype. One end of the junction fails to match germline, which may point to a read error. The rearrangement joins TRBV13 to TRBJ2-2; D may be TRBD1 or TRBD2 (5 bases each). CDR1 is PRHDT, CDR2 FYEKMQ, per germline (reference sequence). The CDR3 spans 15 residues. The CDR3 loop reads CASSPYGARTGELFF. The CDR3 DNA reads TGCGCCAGCAGCCCCTACGGGGCGAGGACCGGGGAGCTGTTTTTT.

In its sample, this clonotype was seen many times. The chain joins TRBV28 to TRBJ2-7; D is undetermined. The V gene lost 3 bases and the J gene lost 3 bases, with 12 bases spanning the gap. The CDR3 is 14 residues long. Looked up from germline, CDR1 is MDHEN and CDR2 is SYDVKM. The CDR3: CASSFHLGFYEQYF. CDR3 nucleotide sequence: TGTGCCAGCAGTTTCCATTTAGGCTTCTACGAGCAGTACTTC.

Note on this clonotype: The junction shows a germline mismatch at one end, possibly a read error. The V call is TRBV7-3, the J call TRBJ2-1; D is possibly TRBD1 (5 bases). The CDR3 is made up of 14 amino acids. Per the germline V gene, CDR1 is SGHTA and CDR2 is FQGTGA. The CDR3 loop is CASSSDRNYNGQFF. The CDR3 region has the DNA TGTGCCAGCAGCTCCGACAGAAACTACAATGGGCAGTTCTTC.

This clonotype was counted at least ten times. V is TRBV20-1 and J is TRBJ2-1, with 7 bases fitting TRBD2. The CDR3 spans 15 residues. V lost 7 bases and J lost 0; bases outside the gene matches: 9. Germline V CDR1 and CDR2: DFQATT, SNEGSKA (reference sequence). The CDR3 protein is CSGAGPLSSYNEQFF. CDR3 nucleotides: TGCAGTGGAGCGGGACCCCTAAGCTCCTACAATGAGCAGTTCTTC.

This clonotype was seen only a few times. V gene TRBV11-2 combines with J gene TRBJ2-1; 7 nucleotides align to TRBD2. This CDR3 is 18 amino acids long. CDR1 and CDR2 (germline): SGHAT, FQNNGV. Trimming took 0 bases from V and 0 from J; bases not matched to a gene: 8. The CDR3 DNA is TGTGCCAGCAGCTTAGATTCAGCGGCGGGAGCCTCCTACAATGAGCAGTTCTTC. Amino acid sequence: CASSLDSAAGASYNEQFF.

The table lists this clonotype with many counts. The rearrangement uses TRBV2 and TRBJ2-7; no clear D gene. Germline CDR1 SNHLY, CDR2 FYNNEI. The CDR3 is 15 residues long. Trimming took off 4 bases at V and 0 bases at J, with 13 bases between the two ends. CDR3 residues: CASSVGQVSSYEQYF. The CDR3 region has the DNA TGTGCCAGCAGTGTCGGTCAGGTCAGCTCCTACGAGCAGTACTTC. Looking up the rest from reference TRBV2 and TRBJ2-7 gives the full variable domain: EPEVTQTPSHQVTQMGQEVILRCVPISNHLYFYWYRQILGQKVEFLVSFYNNEISEKSEIFDDQFSVERPDGSNFTLKIRSTKLEDSAMYFCASSVGQVSSYEQYFGPGTRLTVT.

This clonotype was seen ten or more times. The genes are TRBV7-2 and TRBJ2-3, with D tentatively TRBD1 or TRBD2 (5 bases each). This CDR3 has 15 amino acids. In germline, CDR1 is SGHTA, CDR2 FQGNSA. The V end was cut by 5 bases, the J end by 6 bases, with 18 bases between. The CDR3 reads CASSPGLGEGDTQYF. Written as DNA, the CDR3 is TGTGCCAGCAGCCCCGGGTTGGGAGAGGGGGATACGCAGTATTTT.

The CDR3 region has the DNA TGTGCCAGTGAGGGGACTCCACCTGAAAAACTGTTTTTT. Its translation: CASEGTPPEKLFF. J is TRBJ1-4 and V is TRBV28, with a tentative D call TRBD1 (5 bases). The CDR3 has 13 amino acids. Germline assignment: CDR1 MDHEN and CDR2 SYDVKM. With 9 bases removed from V and 7 bases from J, the gap between germline ends came to 15 bases.

This clonotype was counted ten times or more. The chain recombines TRBV28 with TRBJ2-7, with D possibly TRBD1 on 7 matching bases. The V end lost 1 base, the J end lost 4 bases, and 11 bases lay between the germline ends. The CDR3 is made up of 14 amino acids. CDR1 is MDHEN and CDR2 is SYDVKM in the germline V gene. CDR3 in DNA: TGTGCCAGCAGTTTATTCGCAGGGGGGTACGAGCAGTACTTC. This translates into CASSLFAGGYEQYF.

The rearrangement uses TRBV5-1 and TRBJ2-3; TRBD2 agrees at 9 bases. This CDR3 comprises 22 residues. V shed 4 bases, J shed 3 bases, and the junction held 27 bases outside the gene matches. From germline, CDR1 is SGHRS and CDR2 YFSETQ. CDR3 DNA: TGCGCCAGCAGCCAAGAGGGGAGGAGGATTTTTGCGGGAGGGCCAGCAACAGATACGCAGTATTTT. It yields the protein CASSQEGRRIFAGGPATDTQYF.

This clonotype was seen a handful of times. V is TRBV10-3 and J is TRBJ2-1; D gene ambiguous. This CDR3 region has 11 residues. V was cut by 0 bases and J by 12 bases, with 6 bases left in between. CDR1 is ENHRY and CDR2 is SYGVKD in the germline V gene. This CDR3 is CAISESATQFF. CDR3 DNA sequence: TGTGCCATCAGTGAGTCCGCAACGCAGTTCTTC.

This clonotype was detected ten times or more. The rearrangement uses TRBV11-2 and TRBJ2-3; 9 nucleotides line up with TRBD1. The CDR3 sequence is 16 residues long. Trimming took 5 bases from V and 5 from J; bases not matched to a gene: 11. The germline V gene has CDR1 SGHAT and CDR2 FQNNGV. In DNA form, the CDR3 reads TGTGCCAGCAGCACCCGGACAGGGGACGTCAAAGATACGCAGTATTTT. Its translation: CASSTRTGDVKDTQYF.

In its sample, this clonotype was seen many times. This chain links TRBV11-1 with TRBJ2-5; D is possibly TRBD1 (5 bases). CDR1 SGHAT and CDR2 FQDESV come from the germline V gene (reference sequence). The ends were cut back, 5 bases at V and 1 base at J, with 8 bases in the middle. The CDR3 covers 13 residues. CDR3 amino acids: CASSKTVQETQYF. The CDR3, as DNA: TGTGCCAGCAGCAAGACAGTCCAAGAGACCCAGTACTTC.

This clonotype has at least ten counts. J is TRBJ2-5 and V is TRBV2; possible D gene TRBD2, 7 bases. The length of the CDR3 is 12 residues. V lost 8 bases, J lost 4 bases, and 11 bases lay in between. Germline lookup yields CDR1 SNHLY and CDR2 FYNNEI. The CDR3 DNA follows: TGTGCCAGCGGGGGCGGGGGAGAGACCCAGTACTTC. Its translation: CASGGGGETQYF.

This clonotype was detected only a few times. The rearrangement joins TRBV3-1 to TRBJ2-1; TRBD2 matches 11 bases. The CDR3 has 16 amino acids. Germline V gene lookup returns CDR1 LGHDT and CDR2 YNNKEL (reference sequence). Trimming took 4 bases from V and 9 from J; bases not matched to a gene: 11. The CDR3 bases are TGTGCCAGCAGCCCCGTCGTAGCGGGAGGGCCGCGTGAGCAGTTCTTC. It yields the protein CASSPVVAGGPREQFF.

The chain combines TRBV20-1 with TRBJ2-2, with 13 bases that match TRBD2. Germline CDR1 reads DFQATT; CDR2 reads SNEGSKA (reference sequence). The CDR3 has 16 amino acids. Trimming took 0 bases from V and 6 from J; bases not matched to a gene: 4. The CDR3 nucleotides are TGCAGTGCTAGAGAACCGGGACTAGCGGGACCCGGGGAGCTGTTTTTT. This codes for CSAREPGLAGPGELFF.

This clonotype appeared many times. The chain links TRBV15 to TRBJ2-5, with no clear D. The CDR3 runs 15 residues. Per germline, CDR1 LNHNV and CDR2 YYDKDF (reference sequence). Trimming stripped 0 bases from V and 2 bases from J, with 10 bases between. This CDR3 reads CATSRDLGQQETQYF. In DNA form, the CDR3 reads TGTGCCACCAGCAGAGACCTAGGCCAGCAAGAGACCCAGTACTTC.

This clonotype was picked up many times. As DNA, the CDR3 is TGTGCCAGCAGTGTCCAATGGGTAGGCAACACTGAAGCTTTCTTT. Protein sequence: CASSVQWVGNTEAFF. The chain uses TRBV2 and TRBJ1-1; no clear D. The CDR3 has 15 amino acids. The germline CDR1 and CDR2 sequences are SNHLY and FYNNEI. Trimming left V 4 bases short and J 2 bases short, with 14 bases between.

The J gene is TRBJ2-3, the V gene TRBV9, with 7 bases aligning to TRBD2. Germline V gene data show CDR1 as SGDLS and CDR2 as YYNGEE. J gave up 1 base and V 0 bases, and 8 bases lay outside the gene matches. The length of the CDR3 is 17 residues. CDR3 region: CASSVAGGSLGTDTQYF. DNA for the CDR3: TGTGCCAGCAGCGTAGCGGGGGGTTCGCTTGGCACAGATACGCAGTATTTT.